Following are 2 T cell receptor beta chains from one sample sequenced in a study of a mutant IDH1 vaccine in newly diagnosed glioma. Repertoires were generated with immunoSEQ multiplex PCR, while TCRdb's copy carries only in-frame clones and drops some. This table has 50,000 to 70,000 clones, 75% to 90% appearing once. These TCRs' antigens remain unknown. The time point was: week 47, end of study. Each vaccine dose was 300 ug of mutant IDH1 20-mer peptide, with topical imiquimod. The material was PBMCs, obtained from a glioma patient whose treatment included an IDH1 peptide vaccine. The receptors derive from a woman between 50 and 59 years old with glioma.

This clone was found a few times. Here the CDR3 DNA reads TGTGCCAGCAGTTTCGAGGGGGGTCAGCCCCAGCATTTT. It yields the protein CASSFEGGQPQHF. This chain uses TRBV6-4 with TRBJ1-5; possible D gene TRBD1, 6 bases. CDR1 and CDR2 (germline): MRHNA, SNTAGT. The CDR3 is made up of 13 amino acids. V was trimmed by 5 bases and J by 6 bases, leaving 11 bases between them.

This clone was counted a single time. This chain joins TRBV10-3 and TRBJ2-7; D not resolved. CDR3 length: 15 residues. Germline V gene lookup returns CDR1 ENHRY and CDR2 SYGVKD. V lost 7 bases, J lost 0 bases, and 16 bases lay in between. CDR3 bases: TGTGCCATCAAAAGGTCCCAGACCATCTCCTACGAGCAGTACTTC. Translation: CAIKRSQTISYEQYF.